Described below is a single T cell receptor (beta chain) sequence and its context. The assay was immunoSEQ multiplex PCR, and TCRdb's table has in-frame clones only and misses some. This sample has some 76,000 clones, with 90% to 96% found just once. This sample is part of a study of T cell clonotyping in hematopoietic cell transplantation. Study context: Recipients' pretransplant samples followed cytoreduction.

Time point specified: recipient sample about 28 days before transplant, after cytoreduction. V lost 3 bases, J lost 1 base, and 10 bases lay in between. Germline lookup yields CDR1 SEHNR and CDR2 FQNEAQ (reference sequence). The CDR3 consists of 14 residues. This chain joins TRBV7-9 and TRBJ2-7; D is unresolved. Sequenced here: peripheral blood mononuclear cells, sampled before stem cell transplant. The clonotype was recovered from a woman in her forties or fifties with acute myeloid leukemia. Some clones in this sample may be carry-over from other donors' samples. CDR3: CASSFRTESYEQYF. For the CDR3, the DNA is TGTGCCAGCAGCTTTAGAACAGAGTCCTACGAGCAGTACTTC.